This is a list of T cell receptor beta chains from one sample in a study of cytomegalovirus exposure and HLA in healthy donors. The repertoire was sequenced with immunoSEQ multiplex PCR; TCRdb's copy has only in-frame clones and lacks some. The data hold 150,000 or so clones, with 75% observed a single time. Sequencing was done on a sample of PBMCs. These receptors were collected from a young man in good health and CMV-seronegative. The CDR3 runs from the conserved cysteine through the conserved F or W. A D gene is named only where the DNA matches it firmly. Only some rows state a clone size, as once, few, many or a class for expanded clones.

j_call d_call clone_size v_call cdr3_aa cdr3_nt
TRBJ2-2 NA few TRBV9 CASSPRFYLGAGELFF TGTGCCAGCAGCCCAAGATTCTACCTAGGAGCCGGGGAGCTGTTTTTT
TRBJ2-1 NA NA TRBV10-3 CAISEELSYNEQFF TGTGCCATCAGTGAGGAGCTCTCCTACAATGAGCAGTTCTTC
TRBJ1-2 NA NA TRBV5-6 CASREGGLGYTF TGTGCCAGCAGGGAAGGGGGTCTTGGCTACACCTTC
TRBJ1-2 TRBD1 NA TRBV6-1 CASSQQGGGGYTF TGTGCCAGCAGTCAACAGGGGGGAGGTGGCTACACCTTC
TRBJ2-2 TRBD2 NA TRBV2 CASSPLAGGSNGELFF TGTGCCAGCAGCCCCCTAGCGGGGGGGTCTAACGGGGAGCTGTTTTTT
TRBJ2-7 NA few TRBV28 CASSLRRVEQYF TGTGCCAGCAGTTTGAGGCGGGTCGAGCAGTACTTC
TRBJ2-7 TRBD2 once TRBV5-1 CASSSHSSGATYEQYF TGCGCCAGCAGCTCACACTCTAGCGGAGCAACCTACGAGCAGTACTTC
TRBJ1-4 NA NA TRBV29-1 CSVRMHGTNEKLFF TGCAGCGTTCGCATGCACGGGACTAATGAAAAACTGTTTTTT
TRBJ1-3 TRBD1 once TRBV29-1 CSVGGTGDGDGNTIYF TGCAGCGTCGGGGGGACAGGTGATGGAGATGGAAACACCATATATTTT
TRBJ2-3 TRBD1 NA TRBV2 CASRGTATDTQYF TGTGCCAGCAGGGGGACAGCCACAGATACGCAGTATTTT
TRBJ2-2 TRBD1 NA TRBV28 CASRSSGTGVTGELFF TGTGCCAGCAGAAGTTCCGGGACAGGAGTTACCGGGGAGCTGTTTTTT
TRBJ1-1 NA NA TRBV28 CASSLEQTNTEAFF TGTGCCAGCAGTTTAGAACAGACAAACACTGAAGCTTTCTTT
TRBJ2-1 NA NA TRBV19 CASSRRGSSYNEQFF TGTGCCAGTAGTAGGAGGGGAAGCTCCTACAATGAGCAGTTCTTC
TRBJ2-1 NA NA TRBV7-2 CASSLDPVSEQFF TGTGCCAGCAGCTTAGATCCAGTCAGTGAGCAGTTCTTC
TRBJ2-1 NA NA TRBV6-6 CASSYTGSSYNEQFF TGTGCCAGCAGTTACACAGGGTCCTCCTACAATGAGCAGTTCTTC
TRBJ2-5 TRBD1 once TRBV30 CAYKTGGETQYF TGTGCCTACAAAACAGGGGGAGAGACCCAGTACTTC
TRBJ1-5 NA NA TRBV4-1 CASSRTSYQPQHF TGCGCCAGCAGCCGGACAAGTTATCAGCCCCAGCATTTT
TRBJ2-7 NA NA TRBV5-4 CASSSRGGSYEQYF TGTGCCAGCAGCTCCAGAGGAGGGTCCTACGAGCAGTACTTC
TRBJ2-3 NA NA TRBV15 CATSSLTPTDTQYF TGTGCCACCAGCAGCTTGACTCCCACAGATACGCAGTATTTT
TRBJ1-1 TRBD1 many TRBV10-3 CAISEGTGLFF TGTGCCATCAGTGAGGGGACAGGGTTGTTCTTT
TRBJ1-3 NA NA TRBV5-1 CASSGDISGNTIYF TGCGCCAGCAGCGGGGACATCTCTGGAAACACCATATATTTT
TRBJ2-6 TRBD2 NA TRBV7-6 CASSLEPTFGRYSGANVLTF TGTGCCAGCAGCTTAGAACCAACTTTCGGGAGGTACTCTGGGGCCAACGTCCTGACTTTC
TRBJ2-7 TRBD2 NA TRBV10-3 CAIKAGGPDEQYF TGTGCCATCAAAGCGGGAGGGCCCGACGAGCAGTACTTC